This entry lists 27 T cell receptor beta chains sequenced from one sample in a study of cytomegalovirus exposure and HLA in healthy donors. The primer mix had 60 Vbeta and 13 Jbeta primers. The repertoire was sequenced with immunoSEQ multiplex PCR; TCRdb's copy has only in-frame clones and lacks some. The sample includes some 110,000 clones, roughly 78% seen only once; the top ten take about 1.7%. Material for sequencing was PBMCs. These receptors all come from a woman aged 35 to 49 in good health and CMV-seronegative.

The V and J genes are TRBV19 and TRBJ1-2; a weak D match, TRBD1 (6 bases). The CDR3 extends over 13 amino acids. Germline loops: CDR1 LNHDA, CDR2 SQIVND (reference sequence). Trimming took 6 bases from V and 7 from J, leaving 15 bases between them. For the CDR3, the DNA is TGTGCCAGTAGGGGGGAGGGGGACCGTGGCTACACCTTC. It translates to CASRGEGDRGYTF.

This clone has only a few counts. The chain has TRBV7-8 and TRBJ2-4, with 7 positions matching TRBD1. CDR3 size: 13 residues. The trim removed 4 bases at V and 7 bases at J, leaving 4 bases unmatched. Germline V lookup: CDR1 SGHVS, CDR2 FQNEAQ. CDR3 amino acids: CASSSPQGNIQYF. CDR3 sequence (DNA): TGTGCCAGCAGCTCCCCACAGGGGAACATTCAGTACTTC.

Of note for this clone: The junction does not match germline at one end; this may be a read error. This rearrangement joins TRBV18 to TRBJ2-5; TRBD1 might be the D (6 bases). Germline V gene sequence: CDR1 KGHSH, CDR2 LQKENI. This CDR3 is 17 amino acids long. The CDR3 DNA follows: TGTGCCAGCTCACCTCTCGACAGGATCGGAACAGGCCTGTCCCCTAACTTC. Translation gives CASSPLDRIGTGLSPNF.

The rearrangement links TRBV27 to TRBJ2-1; 14 bases map to TRBD2. V shed 7 bases, J shed 10 bases, and the junction held 9 bases outside the gene matches. The length of the CDR3 is 15 residues. CDR1 is MNHEY and CDR2 is SMNVEV in the germline V gene (reference sequence). The CDR3 loop reads CASTTGTSGSTEQFF. The DNA for the CDR3 is TGTGCCAGCACTACCGGGACTAGCGGGAGTACAGAGCAGTTCTTC.

The rearrangement uses TRBV28 and TRBJ2-1, with 10 bases matching TRBD2. V was pared by 4 bases and J by 0 bases, with 3 bases of the junction left unmatched. Germline V gives CDR1 MDHEN, CDR2 SYDVKM. This CDR3 spans 16 amino acids. The DNA of the CDR3 is TGTGCCAGCAGTTCTAGCGGGAGCGGCTCCTACAATGAGCAGTTCTTC. It translates to CASSSSGSGSYNEQFF.

The chain combines TRBV2 with TRBJ2-7, with 8 bases matching TRBD2. V dropped 8 bases and J dropped 3; count of bases not matched to a gene: 21. The CDR3 has 18 residues. Germline CDR1 and CDR2: SNHLY and FYNNEI. CDR3 bases: TGTGCCAGCTCCTTCCCGAGCGGGAGAGGGGTTGAGGGCTACGAGCAGTACTTC. It translates to CASSFPSGRGVEGYEQYF. Supplemented by reference TRBV2 and TRBJ2-7, the full variable domain reads EPEVTQTPSHQVTQMGQEVILRCVPISNHLYFYWYRQILGQKVEFLVSFYNNEISEKSEIFDDQFSVERPDGSNFTLKIRSTKLEDSAMYFCASSFPSGRGVEGYEQYFGPGTRLTVT.

The table lists this clone with a few counts. The chain joins TRBV27 to TRBJ2-1; TRBD1 agrees at 9 bases. The CDR3 totals 17 residues. Germline V gives CDR1 MNHEY, CDR2 SMNVEV (reference sequence). V dropped 8 bases and J dropped 3; count of bases not matched to a gene: 14. CDR3 DNA: TGTGCCAGCCAACCCCGGACCGGGACAGGGATCTACAATGAGCAGTTCTTC. Translated, it gives CASQPRTGTGIYNEQFF.

V gene TRBV18 combines with J gene TRBJ1-2; TRBD1 matches 7 bases. The germline CDR1 and CDR2 sequences are KGHSH and LQKENI. The V segment lost 2 bases and the J segment 4 bases; nucleotides outside the gene matches: 4. This CDR3 is built from 14 residues. CDR3: CASSPDRDAYGYTF. The CDR3 bases are TGTGCCAGCTCACCAGACAGGGACGCCTATGGCTACACCTTC.

In DNA form, the CDR3 reads TGCAGCTCGAGCCTGTCCTACGAGCAGTACTTC. Protein: CSSSLSYEQYF. The chain uses TRBV20-1 and TRBJ2-7, with no clear D. CDR1 and CDR2 (germline): DFQATT, SNEGSKA (reference sequence). The CDR3 totals 11 residues.

The rearrangement joins TRBV9 to TRBJ2-7, with 10 bases that match TRBD2. The CDR3 is 16 amino acids. CDR1 and CDR2 from the germline V gene are SGDLS and YYNGEE. Trimming at V came to 4 bases and at J to 3 bases, leaving 10 bases not matched to a gene. CDR3 coding DNA: TGTGCCAGCAGCCCGCTAGCTAGCGGGAGTTTCTACGAGCAGTACTTC. Protein: CASSPLASGSFYEQYF.

The chain uses TRBV28 and TRBJ1-1, with D possibly being TRBD1 (6 bases). This CDR3 has 13 amino acids. Germline CDR1 MDHEN, CDR2 SYDVKM. The V end lost 8 bases, the J end lost 4 bases, and 14 bases lay between the germline ends. CDR3 nucleotide sequence: TGTGCCAGCTGTCGCAGGGGACCCACTGAAGCTTTCTTT. Residues: CASCRRGPTEAFF.

This rearrangement joins TRBV19 to TRBJ1-1; tentative D call: TRBD1 (6 bases). With 6 bases removed from V and 2 bases from J, the gap between germline ends came to 16 bases. Germline CDR1 and CDR2: LNHDA and SQIVND (reference sequence). The CDR3 is 15 amino acids. This CDR3 is CASRNRGQINTEAFF. CDR3 nucleotides: TGTGCCAGTAGAAACCGTGGACAGATAAACACTGAAGCTTTCTTT.

V usage is TRBV28 and J usage is TRBJ2-1; D is uncertain. Germline-derived CDR1 and CDR2 are MDHEN and SYDVKM. The V and J ends lost 7 bases and 0 bases respectively, with 10 bases between them. The CDR3 extends over 14 amino acids. CDR3: CASTSPSSYNEQFF. CDR3 coding DNA: TGTGCCAGCACATCACCGAGCTCCTACAATGAGCAGTTCTTC.

This clone came up a few times. V usage is TRBV2 and J usage is TRBJ2-5; perhaps TRBD2 as D (6 bases). There are 15 residues in the CDR3. V lost 4 bases, J lost 5 bases, and 17 bases lay in between. The germline gives CDR1 SNHLY, CDR2 FYNNEI. For the CDR3, the DNA is TGTGCCAGCAGTGTAGGCCTAGCGCCCGGGGAGACCCAGTACTTC. Translated, it gives CASSVGLAPGETQYF.

The chain recombines TRBV6-6 with TRBJ2-1; TRBD1 aligns across 11 bases. The CDR3 is 14 amino acids. With V trimmed by 2 bases and J by 12 bases, 6 bases remained unmatched. Germline V gives CDR1 MNHNY, CDR2 SVGAGI (reference sequence). The CDR3 DNA is TGTGCCAGCAGTTACACCGGGACAGGGGGAATGCAGTTCTTC. Encoded protein: CASSYTGTGGMQFF.

The chain couples TRBV30 to TRBJ1-2; D unresolved. Germline V lookup: CDR1 GTSNPN, CDR2 SVGIG (reference sequence). V was clipped by 1 base and J by 7 bases, with 10 bases between them. The CDR3 runs 12 residues. The CDR3 nucleotides read TGTGCCTGGAGTGCCTCGACACCTGGCTACACCTTC. Residues: CAWSASTPGYTF.

This chain connects TRBV18 to TRBJ1-2, with TRBD1 as a possible D gene (5 bases). Germline CDR1 is KGHSH and CDR2 is LQKENI. CDR3 length: 15 residues. The ends were cut back, 1 base at V and 7 bases at J, with 16 bases in the middle. The CDR3 sequence is CASSPRRRGSRGYTF. The DNA of the CDR3 is TGTGCCAGCTCACCACGCAGAAGGGGATCTCGTGGCTACACCTTC.

The CDR3 here is CASSQRQGANNYGYTF. The CDR3, as DNA: TGCGCCAGCAGTCAGCGACAGGGGGCCAATAACTATGGCTACACCTTC. V usage is TRBV23-1 and J usage is TRBJ1-2; 10 nucleotides align to TRBD1. TRBV23-1 is classed as an ORF, of uncertain function. Trimming took 3 bases from V and 1 from J; bases not matched to a gene: 5. The CDR3 runs to 16 residues.

The rearrangement uses TRBV4-1 and TRBJ1-6; D remains ambiguous. The germline V gene has CDR1 MGHRA and CDR2 YSYEKL. CDR3 length: 14 residues. V was clipped by 0 bases and J by 10 bases, with 10 bases between them. The CDR3: CASSQDRRKSPLHF. In nucleotides, the CDR3 is TGCGCCAGCAGCCAAGATAGGAGGAAGTCACCCCTCCACTTT.

The chain recombines TRBV6-6 with TRBJ1-2; D is perhaps TRBD1 (5 bases). With 8 bases removed from V and 3 bases from J, the gap between germline ends came to 10 bases. From germline, CDR1 is MNHNY and CDR2 SVGAGI (reference sequence). This CDR3 has 12 amino acids. In nucleotides, the CDR3 is TGTGCCAGCCGGGGAGGGGACTATGGCTACACCTTC. Amino acids: CASRGGDYGYTF.

V gene TRBV18 combines with J gene TRBJ1-2; D is undetermined. This CDR3 has 14 residues. The V end lost 3 bases, the J end lost 4 bases, and 12 bases lay between the germline ends. The germline gives CDR1 KGHSH, CDR2 LQKENI. The CDR3, as DNA: TGTGCCAGCTCACCCGGCAGGCGCCTCTATGGCTACACCTTC. It is translated as CASSPGRRLYGYTF.

The chain links TRBV7-8 to TRBJ1-5, with D unresolved. The ends were cut back, 5 bases at V and 11 bases at J, with 16 bases in the middle. From germline, CDR1 is SGHVS and CDR2 FQNEAQ. The CDR3 sequence is 13 residues long. The DNA of the CDR3 is TGTGCCAGCAGCACAATACGATCTGGAGCCCAGCATTTT. Amino acid sequence: CASSTIRSGAQHF.

Of note for this clone: Other DNA sequences of this sample code for an identical CDR3. The chain joins TRBV5-4 to TRBJ1-3, with TRBD1 matching 11 bases. V shed 4 bases, J shed 4 bases, and the junction held 13 bases outside the gene matches. CDR1 is SGHNT, CDR2 YYREEE, per germline (reference sequence). The CDR3 covers 18 residues. CDR3 nucleotides: TGTGCCAGCAGCGTAACCGGGACAGGGGGTCCGGCAGGAAACACCATATATTTT. As protein: CASSVTGTGGPAGNTIYF.

V gene TRBV5-6 combines with J gene TRBJ2-3; TRBD2 is a possible D gene (5 bases). The CDR3 extends over 15 amino acids. Trimming stripped 0 bases from V and 0 bases from J, with 8 bases between. Germline lookup yields CDR1 SGHDT and CDR2 YYEEEE. The CDR3 protein is CASSLGGLSTDTQYF. CDR3 sequence (DNA): TGTGCCAGCAGCTTGGGAGGGCTAAGCACAGATACGCAGTATTTT.

The genes are TRBV28 and TRBJ2-1; 10 nucleotides line up with TRBD2. The J segment lost 14 bases and the V segment lost 5 bases, leaving 6 bases of the junction unmatched. Germline CDR1 MDHEN, CDR2 SYDVKM. The CDR3 contains 12 residues. Here the CDR3 DNA reads TGTGCCAGCAGTACCCTAGCGGGAGAAGAGTTCTTC. Protein product: CASSTLAGEEFF.

V usage is TRBV28 and J usage is TRBJ1-1; tentative D call: TRBD1 (5 bases). The germline V and J ends were trimmed by 5 bases and 4 bases, with 8 bases remaining between them. This CDR3 has 12 amino acids. Per the germline V gene, CDR1 is MDHEN and CDR2 is SYDVKM. The CDR3, as DNA: TGTGCCAGCAGTCTGACAGTCACTGAAGCTTTCTTT. Its protein product is CASSLTVTEAFF.

This chain links TRBV5-4 with TRBJ2-5, with D tentatively TRBD2 (7 bases). Trimming removed 4 bases at V and 5 bases at J, with 27 bases between. This CDR3 is built from 18 residues. The germline V gene has CDR1 SGHNT and CDR2 YYREEE (reference sequence). The DNA of the CDR3 is TGTGCCAGCAGCCAAGGAGGGGGGGCCGAACGGAGATGGGAGACCCAGTACTTC. Translated: CASSQGGGAERRWETQYF.